A single sample gave rise to the 11 T cell receptor beta chains below, sequenced in a study of T cells after yellow fever vaccination. In TCRdb, the 5' RACE reads were re-called with MiXCR into one record per CDR3 protein. Of about 340,000 distinct CDR3 sequences in the sample, approximately 13% were seen once. Specimen: CD4+ T cells sorted from PBMCs, collected 15 days after the yellow fever booster vaccination. These receptors were collected from a young man who received the YFV17D yellow fever vaccine.

This clonotype was detected many times. The chain uses TRBV4-3 and TRBJ2-3, with D perhaps assigned TRBD1 or TRBD2 (6 bases each). The CDR3 is 16 amino acids. Germline lookup yields CDR1 LGHNA and CDR2 YSLEER. V was clipped by 4 bases and J by 2 bases, with 16 bases between them. The chain's CDR3 is CASSPIGGALTDTQYF. The CDR3 nucleotides read TGCGCCAGCAGCCCCATCGGGGGCGCTCTCACAGATACGCAGTATTTT.

This clonotype was observed many times. This chain uses TRBV4-1 with TRBJ1-2, with D perhaps TRBD1 (5 bases). Trimming stripped 0 bases from V and 7 bases from J, with 9 bases between. Germline V lookup: CDR1 MGHRA, CDR2 YSYEKL. This CDR3 contains 13 residues. The CDR3, as DNA: TGCGCCAGCAGCCAAGAGGGGCTTGTTGGCTACACCTTC. Its translation: CASSQEGLVGYTF.

In its sample, this clonotype was seen once. The genes are TRBV2 and TRBJ2-3; D gene uncertain. The CDR3 contains 13 residues. Germline assignment: CDR1 SNHLY and CDR2 FYNNEI. V was trimmed by 2 bases and J by 0 bases, leaving 3 bases between them. CDR3 protein: CASSELSTDTQYF. The DNA for the CDR3 is TGTGCCAGCAGTGAATTGAGCACAGATACGCAGTATTTT.

V usage is TRBV7-2 and J usage is TRBJ2-3; TRBD2 matches at 8 bases. Losses at the gene ends were 4 bases for V and 5 bases for J; bases not matched to a gene: 11. CDR3 length: 16 amino acids. Germline CDR1 reads SGHTA; CDR2 reads FQGNSA. The CDR3 sequence is CASSSGTRFSQDTQYF. CDR3 nucleotides: TGTGCCAGCAGCTCAGGGACTAGATTTTCTCAAGATACGCAGTATTTT.

The chain combines TRBV12-5 with TRBJ1-5; no firm D call. Germline lookup yields CDR1 LGHNT and CDR2 FRNRAP. CDR3 length: 16 residues. Trimming pared 9 bases from V and 4 bases from J, leaving 22 bases between. CDR3 in DNA: TGTGCTAGCGGAAGAAGGGCGGACCCGCTTAATCAGCCCCAGCATTTT. Translating it yields CASGRRADPLNQPQHF.

This clonotype was picked up a small number of times. This chain links TRBV18 with TRBJ2-6; D is perhaps TRBD1 (5 bases). The CDR3 has 18 residues. Trimming took 0 bases from V and 0 from J, leaving 12 bases between them. Germline V lookup: CDR1 KGHSH, CDR2 LQKENI. The CDR3 DNA sequence: TGTGCCAGCTCACCACCGGGTCAGGGATTCTCTGGGGCCAACGTCCTGACTTTC. It encodes CASSPPGQGFSGANVLTF. Full variable domain (remainder filled in from reference TRBV18 and TRBJ2-6): NAGVMQNPRHLVRRRGQEARLRCSPMKGHSHVYWYRQLPEEGLKFMVYLQKENIIDESGMPKERFSAEFPKEGPSILRIQQVVRGDSAAYFCASSPPGQGFSGANVLTFGAGSRLTVL.

The V gene is TRBV20-1, the J gene TRBJ2-3; no definite D call. The germline CDR1 and CDR2 sequences are DFQATT and SNEGSKA (reference sequence). V shed 8 bases and J shed 2 bases, with 17 bases lying between them. This CDR3 contains 14 residues. CDR3 residues: CSFLRVLITDTQYF. As DNA, the CDR3 is TGCAGTTTTCTCCGAGTTCTAATCACAGATACGCAGTATTTT.

This clonotype was counted between two and nine times. This chain connects TRBV9 to TRBJ2-3, with D hard to call. Germline V gene data show CDR1 as SGDLS and CDR2 as YYNGEE. V shed 4 bases and J shed 5 bases, with 14 bases lying between them. The CDR3 is made up of 14 amino acids. CDR3 protein: CASSPPVMVDTQYF. CDR3 nucleotide sequence: TGTGCCAGCAGCCCCCCCGTAATGGTAGATACGCAGTATTTT.

V gene TRBV18 combines with J gene TRBJ1-5; D unclear. Trimming removed 3 bases from V and 7 bases from J, with 16 bases in between. Germline V gene data show CDR1 as KGHSH and CDR2 as LQKENI. The CDR3 length is 15 residues. CDR3: CASSPISDGSQPQHF. The CDR3 DNA reads as TGTGCCAGCTCACCGATATCCGACGGTTCCCAGCCCCAGCATTTT.

The CDR3 DNA reads TGTGCCAGCAGTCCTGCGACCCGGAGCACCGGGGAGCTGTTTTTT. Residues: CASSPATRSTGELFF. V and J are TRBV6-6 and TRBJ2-2; D gene uncertain. Germline-derived CDR1 and CDR2 are MNHNY and SVGAGI (reference sequence). This CDR3 comprises 15 residues. V was shortened by 5 bases and J by 4 bases, with 14 bases between the two germline ends.

This clonotype turned up a few times. The genes are TRBV4-2 and TRBJ2-6; a possible D gene is TRBD2 (6 bases). Germline V gene lookup returns CDR1 LGHNA and CDR2 YNFKEQ. The CDR3 has 17 amino acids. Trimming took 1 base from V and 0 from J, leaving 10 bases between them. In nucleotides, the CDR3 is TGTGCCAGCAGCCAAGTGGAGGGAGGCTCTGGGGCCAACGTCCTGACTTTC. Encoded protein: CASSQVEGGSGANVLTF.